This TCR beta chain was retrieved from a study of T cell responses to AZD1222 COVID-19 vaccine. Method: immunoSEQ multiplex PCR; TCRdb's copy keeps in-frame clones and lacks some. The table lists 120,000 or so clones, around 80% of them singletons. There are 12 residues in the CDR3. Between the trimmed V and J ends, which lost 1 base and 4 bases, there was a span of 4 bases. Germline CDR1 is SGHTA and CDR2 is FQGTGA. The source was peripheral blood, collected on day 0 of AZD1222 vaccination. V usage is TRBV7-3 and J usage is TRBJ2-5; D is ambiguous. The receptor was isolated from an adult in good health. CDR3 sequence: CASSLSGETQYF. The CDR3 DNA reads as TGTGCCAGCAGCTTAAGCGGAGAGACCCAGTACTTC.